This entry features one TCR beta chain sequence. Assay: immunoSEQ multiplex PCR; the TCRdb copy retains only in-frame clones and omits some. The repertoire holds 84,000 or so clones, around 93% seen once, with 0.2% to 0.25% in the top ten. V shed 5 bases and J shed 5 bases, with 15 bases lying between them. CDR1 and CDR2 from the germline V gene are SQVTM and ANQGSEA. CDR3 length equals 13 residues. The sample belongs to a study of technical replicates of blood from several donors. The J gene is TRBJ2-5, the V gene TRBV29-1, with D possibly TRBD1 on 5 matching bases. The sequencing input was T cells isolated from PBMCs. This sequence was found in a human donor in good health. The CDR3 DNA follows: TGCAGCGTTTCCGAGACAGAAGGGGAGACCCAGTACTTC. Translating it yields CSVSETEGETQYF. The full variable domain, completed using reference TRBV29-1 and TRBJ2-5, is SAVISQKPSRDICQRGTSLTIQCQVDSQVTMMFWYRQQPGQSLTLIATANQGSEATYESGFVIDKFPISRPNLTFSTLTVSNMSPEDSSIYLCSVSETEGETQYFGPGTRLLVL.